The 21 T cell receptor beta chains reported below all come from one sample, sequenced in a study of T cells after somatic rescue of genetic block. The method was immunoSEQ multiplex PCR; TCRdb's version includes in-frame clones alone and lacks a portion of them. The sample yields tens of thousands of clones, 92% seen once. Source material: peripheral blood mononuclear cells (PBMCs). The origin of the receptors is a man aged 40-55 years.

The rearrangement joins TRBV7-2 to TRBJ2-1, with 12 bases aligning to TRBD2. The CDR3 consists of 16 residues. Germline CDR1 is SGHTA and CDR2 is FQGNSA. Germline trimming cut 1 base from V and 7 bases from J; bases unmatched to any gene: 5. This CDR3 reads CASSLVSGTSGNEQFF. The CDR3 bases are TGTGCCAGCAGCTTAGTTTCCGGGACTAGCGGGAATGAGCAGTTCTTC.

A few counts support this clone. The chain uses TRBV19 and TRBJ2-6; 12 nucleotides agree with TRBD1. This CDR3 spans 18 amino acids. Germline CDR1 is LNHDA and CDR2 is SQIVND (reference sequence). V dropped 7 bases and J dropped 2; count of bases not matched to a gene: 9. The CDR3 loop is CASNDPGQGAPGANVLTF. CDR3 nucleotides: TGTGCCAGTAATGATCCGGGACAGGGGGCGCCTGGGGCCAACGTCCTGACTTTC.

The CDR3 region has the DNA TGCGCCAGCAGACCCGGGACTAAGGCCGAGCAGTACTTC. It codes for CASRPGTKAEQYF. The chain is built from TRBV5-1 and TRBJ2-7; 7 bases are a match to TRBD2. Germline assignment: CDR1 SGHRS and CDR2 YFSETQ. V lost 5 bases, J lost 6 bases, and 8 bases stayed unmatched. CDR3 length equals 13 residues.

The genes are TRBV6-5 and TRBJ1-2; no firm D call. The CDR3 extends over 12 amino acids. Trimming pared 2 bases from V and 7 bases from J, leaving 8 bases between. Germline-derived CDR1 and CDR2 are MNHEY and SVGAGI. Here the CDR3 DNA reads TGTGCCAGCAGTTACGCCGGGGTTGGCTACACCTTC. It translates to CASSYAGVGYTF.

This clone was recorded once. The J gene is TRBJ1-1, the V gene TRBV2; TRBD1 aligns across 7 bases. This CDR3 has 15 residues. Trimming cost V 4 bases and J 4 bases; bases outside gene matches: 9. Germline CDR1 and CDR2: SNHLY and FYNNEI. The CDR3 DNA reads TGTGCCAGCAGTGCTTCTAGGGGGCGAATCACTGAAGCTTTCTTT. It specifies CASSASRGRITEAFF.

The chain carries TRBV5-4 and TRBJ2-7; possible D gene TRBD2, 6 bases. Germline CDR1 reads SGHNT; CDR2 reads YYREEE (reference sequence). V was cut by 3 bases and J by 4 bases, with 20 bases left in between. The CDR3 loop spans 16 amino acids. CDR3 DNA: TGTGCCAGCAGCTCCAAGTCGGGGGTTCTGGGTTACGAGCAGTACTTC. Encoded protein: CASSSKSGVLGYEQYF.

The rearrangement joins TRBV15 to TRBJ2-7; maybe TRBD2 (5 bases). The CDR3 is 13 residues long. The ends were cut back, 0 bases at V and 5 bases at J, with 8 bases in the middle. CDR1 is LNHNV, CDR2 YYDKDF, per germline (reference sequence). DNA for the CDR3: TGTGCCACCAGCAGAGATCGGCGGGACGAGCAGTACTTC. Translating gives CATSRDRRDEQYF.

J is TRBJ2-7 and V is TRBV2, with D tentatively TRBD2 (5 bases). V was pared by 6 bases and J by 6 bases, with 15 bases between. The CDR3 consists of 13 residues. The germline V gene has CDR1 SNHLY and CDR2 FYNNEI. DNA for the CDR3: TGTGCCAGCAGCTCGTATTCGGGGTTCGAGCAGTACTTC. It codes for CASSSYSGFEQYF.

This clone was recorded only once. The genes are TRBV5-4 and TRBJ2-7, with D possibly matching TRBD1 (8 bases). V was trimmed by 4 bases and J by 3 bases, leaving 20 bases between them. Germline V gene data show CDR1 as SGHNT and CDR2 as YYREEE (reference sequence). The CDR3 is made up of 16 amino acids. The CDR3 nucleotides read TGTGCCAGCAGCCCGACAGCGGGACAGGTCTTCTACGAGCAGTACTTC. It encodes CASSPTAGQVFYEQYF.

As to this clone: This sample also contains other DNA sequences that code for the same CDR3. This chain connects TRBV7-8 to TRBJ1-6; D is unclear. V dropped 0 bases and J dropped 8 bases, with 11 bases sitting between them. The CDR3 covers 15 residues. The V gene's germline CDR1 is SGHVS and CDR2 FQNEAQ. CDR3 loop: CASSLANSPDSPLHF. CDR3 nucleotide sequence: TGTGCCAGCAGCTTAGCAAACTCCCCCGATTCACCCCTCCACTTT.

The chain joins TRBV25-1 to TRBJ2-1, with D maybe TRBD1 (6 bases). Per the germline V gene, CDR1 is MGHDK and CDR2 is SYGVNS. Deletions cut 6 bases from V and 8 bases from J, with 23 bases between. The CDR3 has 16 residues. The CDR3 region is CASSPLGGPLGDEQFF. The CDR3 DNA reads as TGTGCCAGCAGCCCCCTAGGGGGACCGCTCGGTGATGAGCAGTTCTTC.

V and J are TRBV11-2 and TRBJ1-5; D is unclear. Germline CDR1 reads SGHAT; CDR2 reads FQNNGV. V dropped 5 bases and J dropped 2 bases, with 13 bases sitting between them. The CDR3 runs to 15 residues. The chain's CDR3 is CASSPEGGRNQPQHF. The DNA for the CDR3 is TGTGCCAGCAGCCCAGAGGGAGGGCGCAATCAGCCCCAGCATTTT.

The chain employs TRBV2 and TRBJ1-4, with TRBD1 matching 7 bases. The CDR3 is made up of 14 amino acids. Germline V CDR1 and CDR2: SNHLY, FYNNEI. V shed 6 bases, J shed 5 bases, and the junction held 6 bases outside the gene matches. The CDR3 nucleotides read TGTGCCAGCAGACCCGGGACAGACAATGAAAAACTGTTTTTT. Protein: CASRPGTDNEKLFF.

This clone was seen just once. The chain carries TRBV5-4 and TRBJ1-5, with D uncertain. This CDR3 region has 16 residues. The germline V and J ends were trimmed by 0 bases and 2 bases, with 12 bases remaining between them. Germline V gene data show CDR1 as SGHNT and CDR2 as YYREEE (reference sequence). CDR3 amino acids: CASSLGVSTGNQPQHF. The CDR3 DNA follows: TGTGCCAGCAGCTTGGGGGTTTCAACAGGCAATCAGCCCCAGCATTTT. Complete variable domain (other parts from reference TRBV5-4 and TRBJ1-5): ETGVTQSPTHLIKTRGQQVTLRCSSQSGHNTVSWYQQALGQGPQFIFQYYREEENGRGNFPPRFSGLQFPNYSSELNVNALELDDSALYLCASSLGVSTGNQPQHFGDGTRLSIL.

The rearrangement joins TRBV4-1 to TRBJ2-5, with 10 bases fitting TRBD2. Matching the DNA end better, TRBJ2-7 makes the J call doubtful. This CDR3 is built from 17 residues. Looked up from germline, CDR1 is MGHRA and CDR2 is YSYEKL. The CDR3 bases are TGCGCCAGCAGCCACTTAGCCGGGACTAGCGCAAACTACGAGCAGTACTTC. This gives the protein CASSHLAGTSANYEQYF.

V and J are TRBV30 and TRBJ1-3, with 7 bases lining up with TRBD1. The CDR3 consists of 15 residues. Germline loops: CDR1 GTSNPN, CDR2 SVGIG (reference sequence). V shed 4 bases and J 4 bases; nucleotides not matched to a gene: 10. In DNA, the CDR3 is TGTGCCTGGATTTCAACAGGGGTGAGAGGAAACACCATATATTTT. Translating gives CAWISTGVRGNTIYF.

This chain links TRBV5-1 with TRBJ1-1, with 7 bases identical to TRBD1. V was pared by 1 base and J by 4 bases, with 4 bases of the junction left unmatched. Germline loops: CDR1 SGHRS, CDR2 YFSETQ. The CDR3 has 14 residues. The chain's CDR3 is CASSLRQGTTEAFF. The CDR3 region has the DNA TGCGCCAGCAGCTTGAGACAGGGAACCACTGAAGCTTTCTTT.

The V gene is TRBV4-3, the J gene TRBJ2-7; D remains unclear. Germline CDR1 is LGHNA and CDR2 is YSLEER. Between the trimmed V and J ends, which lost 0 bases and 1 base, there was a span of 10 bases. The CDR3 covers 15 residues. CDR3 in amino acids: CASSQEWTPSYEQYF. The CDR3 bases are TGCGCCAGCAGCCAAGAATGGACCCCTTCCTACGAGCAGTACTTC.

This CDR3 is CASSFQGTEAFF. The CDR3 nucleotides read TGTGCCAGCAGCTTCCAGGGGACTGAAGCTTTCTTT. The chain recombines TRBV11-2 with TRBJ1-1; tentatively, D is TRBD1 (6 bases). CDR3 length: 12 residues. The germline V and J ends were trimmed by 3 bases and 5 bases, with 7 bases remaining between them. Germline lookup yields CDR1 SGHAT and CDR2 FQNNGV.

In its sample, this clone was seen a few times. This sequence joins TRBV11-2 and TRBJ2-2; D remains unclear. The ends were cut back, 1 base at V and 2 bases at J, with 8 bases in the middle. The CDR3 extends over 15 amino acids. CDR1 is SGHAT, CDR2 FQNNGV, per germline. The CDR3 coding sequence is TGTGCCAGCAGCTTAGCTGGCAGAAACACCGGGGAGCTGTTTTTT. Its translation: CASSLAGRNTGELFF.

The chain carries TRBV6-5 and TRBJ2-7, with TRBD1 identical over 11 bases. Unmatched junction bases numbered 5, after V lost 5 bases and J lost 2 bases. CDR1 is MNHEY, CDR2 SVGAGI, per germline. The CDR3 contains 15 residues. CDR3 amino acids: CASSPGTGGPYEQYF. The CDR3 DNA sequence: TGTGCCAGCAGTCCCGGGACAGGGGGGCCCTACGAGCAGTACTTC.